This entry lists 5 T cell receptor beta chains sequenced from one sample in a study of tumor-infiltrating lymphocytes in primary liver carcinoma (dated by TCRdb to between 2016 and 2019). TCRdb shows the sequencer as Illumina HiSeq 2500. TCRbeta-specific cDNA was reverse-transcribed from 500 ng total RNA using a constant-region primer and ProtoScript II reverse transcriptase. TCRbeta libraries were built with three nested multiplex PCR rounds, a slightly modified ARM-PCR procedure. Each of the first two PCR rounds ran for approximately 9 cycles and used multiplex TRBV1-TRBV30 forward primers together with a Cbeta reverse primer. TCRdb ran its own pipeline on the public reads, namely fastp trimming at Q25 and MiXCR clone calling, and kept in-frame beta chains. Merged by CDR3 protein, the rows form single entries marked with the most common genes and DNA. This sample has fewer than 200,000 distinct CDR3 sequences in its table, and approximately 80% of those were observed once. The biggest ten clones account for roughly 20% of the sample.

Without any cell sorting, total RNA and DNA were extracted together from about 19-30 mg of bulk tissue using the AllPrep DNA/RNA mini kit. Material for sequencing was tumor tissue from primary liver carcinoma. All receptors come from a man aged 40-49 years with primary liver carcinoma and hepatitis B virus infection.

About this clonotype: Since no conserved phenylalanine or tryptophan closes the CDR3, a read error is the likely cause. The DNA is left out, because the CDR3 cannot be placed on it with certainty; the CDR3 is given as TCRdb lists it. The V call is TRBV11-1, the J call TRBJ2-4; the table's D call TRBD2 went unverified against the DNA. Both ends counted, the CDR3 spans 17 residues. The V gene's germline CDR1 is SGHAT and CDR2 FQDESV (reference sequence). CDR3 sequence: CAGSFPGTSGIKNIRYL.

For this clonotype: The junction does not match germline at one end; this may be a read error. The V and J genes are TRBV2 and TRBJ1-2; tentative D call: TRBD1 (5 bases). The CDR3 runs to 14 residues. Germline V gene data show CDR1 as SNHLY and CDR2 as FYNNEI. The CDR3 here is CVSKLGVSNYGYTF. The CDR3 coding sequence is TGTGTCAGCAAATTGGGGGTCTCAAACTATGGCTACACCTTT.

Concerning this clonotype: As the CDR3 is not closed by the conserved phenylalanine or tryptophan, this likely results from a read error. J is TRBJ1-1 and V is TRBV6-6, with 8 bases aligning to TRBD1. The CDR3 runs 13 residues. Germline values: CDR1 MNHNY, CDR2 SVGAGI (reference sequence). The CDR3 DNA sequence: TGTGTTAGCAGCACAGGGGGGACTACTGAAGCTTTCGTT. Translation: CVSSTGGTTEAFV.

With regard to this clonotype: Germline and junction disagree at one end, which may indicate a read error. The chain combines TRBV28 with TRBJ2-4, with a weak D call TRBD2 (5 bases). CDR3 length equals 14 residues. CDR1 MDHEN and CDR2 SYDVKM come from the germline V gene. CDR3: CARSSGSVKNIQHF. CDR3 DNA: TGTGCCAGGAGTTCGGGGTCCGTCAAAAACATTCAGCATTTC.

This rearrangement joins TRBV29-1 to TRBJ1-1, with D maybe TRBD1 (5 bases). The CDR3 length is 12 residues. V lost 5 bases to trimming and J lost 5 bases, with 12 bases between them. Germline V CDR1 and CDR2: SQVTM, ANQGSEA. The CDR3, as DNA: TGCAGCGTTCGAAGGGGCGCAACTGAAGCTTTCTTT. Amino acid sequence: CSVRRGATEAFF.